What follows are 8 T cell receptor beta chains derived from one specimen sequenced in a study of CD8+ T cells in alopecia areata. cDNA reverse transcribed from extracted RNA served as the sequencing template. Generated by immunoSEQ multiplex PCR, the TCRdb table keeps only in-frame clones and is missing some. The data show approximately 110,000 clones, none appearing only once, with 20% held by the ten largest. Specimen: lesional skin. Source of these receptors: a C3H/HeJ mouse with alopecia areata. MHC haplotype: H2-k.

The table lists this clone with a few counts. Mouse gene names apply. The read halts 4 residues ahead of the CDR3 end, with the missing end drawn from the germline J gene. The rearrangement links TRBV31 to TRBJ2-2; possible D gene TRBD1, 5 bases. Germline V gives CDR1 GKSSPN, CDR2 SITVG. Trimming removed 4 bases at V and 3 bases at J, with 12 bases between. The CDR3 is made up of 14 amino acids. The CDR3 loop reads CAWNVQGDTGQLYF. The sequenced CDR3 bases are TGTGCCTGGAACGTCCAGGGTGACACCGGG.

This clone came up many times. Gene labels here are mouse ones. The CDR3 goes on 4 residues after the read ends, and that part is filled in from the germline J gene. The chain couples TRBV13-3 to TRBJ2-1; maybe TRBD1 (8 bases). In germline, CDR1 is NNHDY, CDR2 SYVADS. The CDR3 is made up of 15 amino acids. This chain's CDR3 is CASSVTGGDISEQFF. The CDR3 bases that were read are TGTGCCAGCAGCGTCACAGGGGGGGATATATCT.

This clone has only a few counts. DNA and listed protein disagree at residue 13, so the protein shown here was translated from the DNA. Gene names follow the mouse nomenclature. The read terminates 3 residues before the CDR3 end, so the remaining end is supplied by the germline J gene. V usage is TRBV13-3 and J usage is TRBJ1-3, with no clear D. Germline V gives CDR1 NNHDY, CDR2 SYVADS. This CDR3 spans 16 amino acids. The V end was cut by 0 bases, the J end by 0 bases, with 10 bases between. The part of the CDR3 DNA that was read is TGTGCCAGCAGTGATGCGGTCAGCCCTTCTGGAAATACG. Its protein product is CASSDAVSPSGNT. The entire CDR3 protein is CASSDAVSPSGNTLYF.

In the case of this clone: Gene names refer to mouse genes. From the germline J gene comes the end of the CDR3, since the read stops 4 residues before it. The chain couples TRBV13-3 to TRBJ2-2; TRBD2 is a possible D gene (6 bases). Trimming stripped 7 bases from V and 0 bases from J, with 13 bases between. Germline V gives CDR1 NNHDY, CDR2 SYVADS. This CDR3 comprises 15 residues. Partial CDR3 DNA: TGTGCCAGCGCCCCTGGGGCCTCAAACACCGGG. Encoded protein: CASAPGASNTG. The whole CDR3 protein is CASAPGASNTGQLYF.

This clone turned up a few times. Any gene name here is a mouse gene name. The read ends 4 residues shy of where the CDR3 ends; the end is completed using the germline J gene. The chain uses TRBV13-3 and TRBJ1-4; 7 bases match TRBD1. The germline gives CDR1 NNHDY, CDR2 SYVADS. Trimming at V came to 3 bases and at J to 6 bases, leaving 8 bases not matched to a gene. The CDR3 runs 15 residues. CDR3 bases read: TGTGCCAGCAGTGGTACAGGGGAGGAGGACGAA. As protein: CASSGTGEEDE. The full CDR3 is CASSGTGEEDERLFF.

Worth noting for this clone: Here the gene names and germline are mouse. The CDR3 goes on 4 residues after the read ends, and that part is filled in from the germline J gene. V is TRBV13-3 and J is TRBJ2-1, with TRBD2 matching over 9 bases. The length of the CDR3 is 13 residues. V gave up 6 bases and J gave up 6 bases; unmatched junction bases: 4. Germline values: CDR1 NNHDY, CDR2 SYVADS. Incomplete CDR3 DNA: TGTGCCAGCACACTGGGGGGAGGTGCT. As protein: CASTLGGGA. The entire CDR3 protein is CASTLGGGAEQFF.

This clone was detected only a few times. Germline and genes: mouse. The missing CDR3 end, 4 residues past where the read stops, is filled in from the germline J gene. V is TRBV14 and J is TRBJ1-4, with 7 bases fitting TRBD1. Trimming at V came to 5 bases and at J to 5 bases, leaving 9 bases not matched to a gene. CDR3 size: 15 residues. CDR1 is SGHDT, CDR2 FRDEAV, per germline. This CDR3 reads CASRHDRVENERLFF. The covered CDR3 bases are TGTGCCAGCAGACACGACAGGGTAGAGAACGAA.

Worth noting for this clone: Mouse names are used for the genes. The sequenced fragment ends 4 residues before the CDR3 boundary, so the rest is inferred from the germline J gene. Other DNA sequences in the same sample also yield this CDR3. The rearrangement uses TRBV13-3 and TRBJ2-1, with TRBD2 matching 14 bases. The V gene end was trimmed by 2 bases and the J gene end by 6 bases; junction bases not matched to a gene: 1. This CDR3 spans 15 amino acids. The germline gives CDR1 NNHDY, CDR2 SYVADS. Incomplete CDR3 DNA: TGTGCCAGCAGTGAGGGACTGGGGGGGCTTGCT. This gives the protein CASSEGLGGLA. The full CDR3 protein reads CASSEGLGGLAEQFF.